The T cell receptor beta chain under discussion was sequenced for a study of T-cell reconstitution after alpha-beta-depleted transplantation in children (dated by TCRdb to 2016 to 2018). Regarding the research as a whole: T-cell immune reconstitution after TCRalphabeta/CD19-depleted allogeneic hematopoietic cell transplantation in children was quantitatively tracked in the study by means of TCR repertoire profiling.

Regarding this clonotype: The antigen this receptor binds is unknown. No clone much larger than this one lies a single base away; base qualities are absent.

Library preparation was by PCR. The sequencer listed for this sample is Illumina HiSeq 2500. TCR libraries were prepared with molecular barcoding, using unique molecular identifiers to normalize TCRbeta repertoire quantification. Using fastp at Q25 and MiXCR, TCRdb reprocessed the public reads and kept productive beta chains. Each CDR3 protein appears once, grouped with its most common genes and DNA. The sample yields about 420,000 distinct CDR3 sequences; 11% were counted once. The ten largest clones add up to about 5% of the sample. The germline V gene (reference sequence) provides CDR1 DFQATT and CDR2 SNEGSKA. Reading from cysteine to phenylalanine, the CDR3 counts 12 amino acids. CDR3 DNA is the only sequence kept; it has 36 bases, read in frame from the first base. The V and J ends are trimmed by 5 bases and 2 bases, leaving 7 bases between them.

This chain is built from TRBV20-1 and TRBJ1-5; no confident D gene assignment can be made. The source is a human donor who donated a stem cell graft to a child with acute myeloid leukemia. This specimen was PBMCs from the stem cell graft donor, taken from the stem cell graft. The CDR3 sequence is CSAAFGNQPQHF. At the DNA level, the sequence is TGCAGTGCTGCCTTCGGCAATCAGCCCCAGCATTTT.